This T cell receptor beta chain emerged from a study of control samples from healthy donors and cancer patients. This CDR3 has 16 amino acids. Trimming stripped 0 bases from V and 5 bases from J, with 17 bases between. The germline V gene has CDR1 KGHSH and CDR2 LQKENI. This table comes from immunoSEQ multiplex PCR, and its TCRdb copy is limited to in-frame clones, with some not included. The sample yields about 200,000 clones, about 91% seen once. The origin of this receptor is a man between 25 and 39 years old in good health. The V gene is TRBV18, the J gene TRBJ2-7; D is ambiguous. Sequenced: blood. The CDR3 reads CASSPPFGRVRNEQYF. CDR3 bases: TGTGCCAGCTCACCACCCTTTGGTAGGGTTCGAAACGAGCAGTACTTC.